The next 18 T cell receptor beta chains were all read from a single sample in a study of shared clonotypes between healthy human individuals. Sequencing was performed with immunoSEQ multiplex PCR; in TCRdb, only in-frame clones are kept and a portion is missing. The repertoire holds about 960,000 clones, with about three quarters as singletons. The sequencing input was memory CD4+ T cells sorted from blood. Noted subset: CD45RA-negative fraction. These receptor sequences come from a man aged 18 to 35 in good health.

The chain is built from TRBV14 and TRBJ2-3; 9 nucleotides match TRBD1. The CDR3 covers 14 residues. Germline CDR1 and CDR2: SGHDN and FVKESK. Trimming removed 4 bases from V and 4 bases from J; junction bases left unmatched: 3. DNA of the CDR3: TGTGCCAGCAGCCGCCGGACAGGGGCAGATACGCAGTATTTT. Translated: CASSRRTGADTQYF.

The genes are TRBV7-2 and TRBJ1-6; 7 bases are a match to TRBD1. The V gene's germline CDR1 is SGHTA and CDR2 FQGNSA. V dropped 3 bases and J dropped 9; count of bases not matched to a gene: 5. This CDR3 is 14 amino acids long. In DNA form, the CDR3 reads TGTGCCAGCAGCTTTAAAGGGGGCGGTTCACCCCTCCACTTT. As protein: CASSFKGGGSPLHF.

This chain links TRBV6-4 with TRBJ1-5; 7 nucleotides match TRBD1. The CDR3 spans 17 residues. Per germline, CDR1 MRHNA and CDR2 SNTAGT. J gave up 5 bases and V 1 base, and 11 bases lay outside the gene matches. The CDR3 DNA reads TGTGCCAGCAGTGACTTTTTCCTCAGGGGGTGGTATCAGCCCCAGCATTTT. It is translated as CASSDFFLRGWYQPQHF.

V usage is TRBV10-3 and J usage is TRBJ1-5, with 7 bases that match TRBD1. With V trimmed by 5 bases and J by 4 bases, 11 bases remained unmatched. This CDR3 region has 16 residues. Per germline, CDR1 ENHRY and CDR2 SYGVKD. In DNA form, the CDR3 reads TGTGCCATCAGTCCGGACAGGACACGTGGGAATCAGCCCCAGCATTTT. It specifies CAISPDRTRGNQPQHF.

This clone was counted a single time. The chain joins TRBV6-5 to TRBJ1-2; D is ambiguous. CDR1 MNHEY and CDR2 SVGAGI come from the germline V gene. V shed 8 bases and J shed 0 bases, with 10 bases lying between them. The CDR3 totals 13 residues. The CDR3 coding sequence is TGTGCCAGCCGATTGGGGACTAACTATGGCTACACCTTC. Translating gives CASRLGTNYGYTF.

The rearrangement joins TRBV27 to TRBJ1-1; the match to TRBD1 covers 7 bases. CDR1 is MNHEY and CDR2 is SMNVEV in the germline V gene (reference sequence). The CDR3 is 16 residues long. The ends lost 3 bases at V and 4 bases at J; junction bases unmatched: 11. CDR3 nucleotides: TGTGCCAGCAGTTTTGGGGCAGGGGGTAAGGGCACTGAAGCTTTCTTT. Protein product: CASSFGAGGKGTEAFF.

The chain joins TRBV28 to TRBJ2-1; the D gene is possibly TRBD2 (6 bases). V shed 6 bases and J shed 6 bases, with 15 bases lying between them. Germline CDR1 reads MDHEN; CDR2 reads SYDVKM. The CDR3 has 14 amino acids. CDR3 coding DNA: TGTGCCAGCAGCCTAACGGGACTCGCCAATGAGCAGTTCTTC. Translation: CASSLTGLANEQFF.

CDR3 DNA: TGCGCCAGCAGTTCCGACAGGGGTGGGAACACTGAAGCTTTCTTT. Translation gives CASSSDRGGNTEAFF. The genes are TRBV5-1 and TRBJ1-1; 8 bases line up with TRBD1. The CDR3 extends over 15 amino acids. Germline-derived CDR1 and CDR2 are SGHRS and YFSETQ. Trimming took 5 bases from V and 1 from J; bases not matched to a gene: 7.

This clone was observed once. The sample has other DNA sequences that encode this CDR3 too. The chain uses TRBV5-1 and TRBJ2-3; D unclear. Trimming stripped 1 base from V and 0 bases from J, with 3 bases between. The CDR3 has 13 amino acids. In germline, CDR1 is SGHRS, CDR2 YFSETQ. CDR3 residues: CASSLTSTDTQYF. As DNA, the CDR3 is TGCGCCAGCAGCTTGACCAGCACAGATACGCAGTATTTT. The whole variable domain, filled in from reference TRBV5-1 and TRBJ2-3, reads KAGVTQTPRYLIKTRGQQVTLSCSPISGHRSVSWYQQTPGQGLQFLFEYFSETQRNKGNFPGRFSGRQFSNSRSEMNVSTLELGDSALYLCASSLTSTDTQYFGPGTRLTVL.

V is TRBV5-1 and J is TRBJ1-1; 7 nucleotides agree with TRBD1. Per the germline V gene, CDR1 is SGHRS and CDR2 is YFSETQ. The CDR3 is 18 amino acids. V lost 4 bases, J lost 0 bases, and 15 bases stayed unmatched. The CDR3 DNA sequence: TGCGCCAGCAGCGAGGACTTACCCGGTACAGGGGTGAACACTGAAGCTTTCTTT. Translated, it gives CASSEDLPGTGVNTEAFF.

The chain combines TRBV5-1 with TRBJ2-7; 8 nucleotides line up with TRBD2. V was pared by 0 bases and J by 7 bases, with 3 bases of the junction left unmatched. Germline CDR1 and CDR2: SGHRS and YFSETQ. The CDR3 has 13 amino acids. CDR3: CASSLDGRGEQYF. As DNA, the CDR3 is TGCGCCAGCAGCTTGGACGGGAGGGGTGAGCAGTACTTC.

The chain recombines TRBV28 with TRBJ2-7; D unclear. Trimming took 5 bases from V and 2 from J, leaving 4 bases between them. Germline V gene sequence: CDR1 MDHEN, CDR2 SYDVKM. This CDR3 has 11 residues. Written as DNA, the CDR3 is TGTGCCAGCAGTGTCACCTACGAGCAGTACTTC. Translated: CASSVTYEQYF.

This chain links TRBV5-1 with TRBJ2-7; D unclear. Germline assignment: CDR1 SGHRS and CDR2 YFSETQ. Trimming removed 0 bases from V and 3 bases from J, with 7 bases in between. The CDR3 has 13 residues. CDR3 in DNA: TGCGCCAGCAGCTTGGCCCCAGACTACGAGCAGTACTTC. Translation: CASSLAPDYEQYF.

The V call is TRBV30, the J call TRBJ1-2; 7 positions match TRBD1. V shed 3 bases and J 2 bases; nucleotides not matched to a gene: 9. Germline CDR1 reads GTSNPN; CDR2 reads SVGIG (reference sequence). This CDR3 comprises 15 residues. Here the CDR3 DNA reads TGTGCCTGGAGCCTTGGACAGGCCGTAAACTATGGCTACACCTTC. It translates to CAWSLGQAVNYGYTF.

In this sample, this clone turned up once. The rearrangement uses TRBV4-3 and TRBJ1-2; no reliable D call. V was cut by 0 bases and J by 1 base, with 9 bases left in between. Germline CDR1 and CDR2: LGHNA and YSLEER. The CDR3 consists of 15 residues. CDR3 DNA: TGCGCCAGCAGCCAAGATGTGCGCAGTAACTATGGCTACACCTTC. Amino acid sequence: CASSQDVRSNYGYTF.

This rearrangement joins TRBV5-1 to TRBJ2-1; D gene unclear. V was shortened by 3 bases and J by 1 base, with 11 bases between the two germline ends. Germline V gives CDR1 SGHRS, CDR2 YFSETQ. CDR3 length: 15 amino acids. As DNA, the CDR3 is TGCGCCAGCAGCTCGATTAACTTTTCCTACAATGAGCAGTTCTTC. It codes for CASSSINFSYNEQFF.

This clone has just a few counts. The rearrangement joins TRBV7-2 to TRBJ2-7; 8 positions agree with TRBD2. The CDR3 spans 14 residues. The junction had 5 bases not matched to a gene; V was cut back by 5 bases and J by 2 bases. From germline, CDR1 is SGHTA and CDR2 FQGNSA. In DNA, the CDR3 is TGTGCCAGCAGCGTTAGCGGGACCGCCTACGAGCAGTACTTC. As protein: CASSVSGTAYEQYF.

V usage is TRBV9 and J usage is TRBJ2-2; D is unresolved. The germline CDR1 and CDR2 sequences are SGDLS and YYNGEE. CDR3 length: 14 residues. V gave up 3 bases and J gave up 0 bases, with 6 bases separating them. The CDR3 region is CASSAAANTGELFF. DNA of the CDR3: TGTGCCAGCAGCGCGGCAGCGAACACCGGGGAGCTGTTTTTT.